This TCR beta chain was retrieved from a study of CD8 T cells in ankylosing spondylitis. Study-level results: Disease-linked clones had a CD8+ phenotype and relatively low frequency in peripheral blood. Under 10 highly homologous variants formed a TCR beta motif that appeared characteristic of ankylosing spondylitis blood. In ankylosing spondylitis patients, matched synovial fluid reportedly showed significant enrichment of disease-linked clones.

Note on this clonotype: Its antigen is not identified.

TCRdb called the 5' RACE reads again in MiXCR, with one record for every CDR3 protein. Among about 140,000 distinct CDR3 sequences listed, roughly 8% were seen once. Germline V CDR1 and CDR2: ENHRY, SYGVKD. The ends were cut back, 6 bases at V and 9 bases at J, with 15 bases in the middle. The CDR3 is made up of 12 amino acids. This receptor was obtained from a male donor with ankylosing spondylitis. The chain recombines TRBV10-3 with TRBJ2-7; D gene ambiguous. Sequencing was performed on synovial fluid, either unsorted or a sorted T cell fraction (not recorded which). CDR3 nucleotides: TGTGCCATCAGAGACAAGGATCATGGGCAGTACTTC. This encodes CAIRDKDHGQYF.